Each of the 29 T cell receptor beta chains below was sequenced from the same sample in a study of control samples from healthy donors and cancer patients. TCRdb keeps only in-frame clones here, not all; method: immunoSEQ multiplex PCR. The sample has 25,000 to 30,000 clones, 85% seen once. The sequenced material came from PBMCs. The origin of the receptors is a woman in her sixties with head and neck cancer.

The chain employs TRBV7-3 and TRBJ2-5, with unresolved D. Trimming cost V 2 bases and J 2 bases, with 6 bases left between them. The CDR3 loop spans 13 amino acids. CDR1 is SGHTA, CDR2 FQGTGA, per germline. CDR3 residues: CASSLVPQETQYF. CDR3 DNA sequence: TGTGCCAGCAGCTTAGTCCCTCAAGAGACCCAGTACTTC.

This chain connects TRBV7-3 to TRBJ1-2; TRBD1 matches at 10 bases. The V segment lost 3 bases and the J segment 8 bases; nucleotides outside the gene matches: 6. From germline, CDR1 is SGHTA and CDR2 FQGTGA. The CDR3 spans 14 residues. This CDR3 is CASSLTGGAEGYTF. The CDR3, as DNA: TGTGCCAGCAGCTTGACAGGGGGCGCGGAGGGCTACACCTTC.

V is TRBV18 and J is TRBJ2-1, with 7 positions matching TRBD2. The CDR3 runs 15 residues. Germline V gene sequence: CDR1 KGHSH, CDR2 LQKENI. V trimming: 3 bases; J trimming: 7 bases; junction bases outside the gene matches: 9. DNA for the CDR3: TGTGCCAGCTCACCGAGGACTAGTGGTACAAATGAGCAGTTCTTC. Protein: CASSPRTSGTNEQFF.

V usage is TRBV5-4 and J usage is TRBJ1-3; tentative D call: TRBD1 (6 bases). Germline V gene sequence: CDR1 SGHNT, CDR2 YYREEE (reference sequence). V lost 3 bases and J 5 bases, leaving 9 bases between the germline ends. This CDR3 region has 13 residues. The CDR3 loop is CASSSQGRNTIYF. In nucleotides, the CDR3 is TGTGCCAGCAGCTCTCAGGGGAGAAACACCATATATTTT.

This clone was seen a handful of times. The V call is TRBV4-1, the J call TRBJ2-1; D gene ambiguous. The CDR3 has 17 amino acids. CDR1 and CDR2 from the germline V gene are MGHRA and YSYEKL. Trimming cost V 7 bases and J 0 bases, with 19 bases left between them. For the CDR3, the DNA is TGCGCCAGCAACCCTTCCGTGTATCAGAGCTCCTACAATGAGCAGTTCTTC. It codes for CASNPSVYQSSYNEQFF.

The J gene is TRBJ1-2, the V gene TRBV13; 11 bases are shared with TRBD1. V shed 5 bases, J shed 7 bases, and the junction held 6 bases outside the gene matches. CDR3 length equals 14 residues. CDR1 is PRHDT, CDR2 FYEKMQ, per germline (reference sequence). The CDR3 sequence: CASSVDRGRLGYTF. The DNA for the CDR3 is TGTGCCAGCAGCGTGGACAGGGGGCGTCTTGGCTACACCTTC.

The CDR3, as DNA: TGTGCCAGCAGCCCTTTCGGTATCTACTCTGGGGCCAACGTCCTGACTTTC. This codes for CASSPFGIYSGANVLTF. This chain joins TRBV7-9 and TRBJ2-6; no clear D. V was trimmed by 5 bases and J by 0 bases, leaving 14 bases between them. Germline CDR1 SEHNR, CDR2 FQNEAQ (reference sequence). The CDR3 runs to 17 residues.

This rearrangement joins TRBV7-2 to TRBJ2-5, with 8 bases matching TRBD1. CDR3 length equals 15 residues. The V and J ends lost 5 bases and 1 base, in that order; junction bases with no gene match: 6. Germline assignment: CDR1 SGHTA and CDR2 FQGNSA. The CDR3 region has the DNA TGTGCCAGCAGCCTGGACAGGGCTATCCAAGAGACCCAGTACTTC. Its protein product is CASSLDRAIQETQYF.

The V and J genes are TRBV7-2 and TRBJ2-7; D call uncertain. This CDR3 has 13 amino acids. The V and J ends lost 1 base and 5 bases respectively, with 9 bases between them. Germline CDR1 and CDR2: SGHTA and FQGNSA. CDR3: CASSLEQINEQYF. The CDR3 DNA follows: TGTGCCAGCAGCTTAGAACAGATCAACGAGCAGTACTTC.

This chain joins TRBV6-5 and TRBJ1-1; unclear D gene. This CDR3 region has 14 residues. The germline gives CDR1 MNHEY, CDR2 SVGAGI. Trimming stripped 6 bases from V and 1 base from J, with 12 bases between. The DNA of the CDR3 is TGTGCCAGCAGCCCCGGAGATGCGAACACTGAAGCTTTCTTT. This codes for CASSPGDANTEAFF.

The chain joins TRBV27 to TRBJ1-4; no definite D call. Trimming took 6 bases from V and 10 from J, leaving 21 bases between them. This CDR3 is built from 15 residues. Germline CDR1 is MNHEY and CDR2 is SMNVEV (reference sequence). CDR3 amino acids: CASREGASSLGKLFF. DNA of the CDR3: TGTGCCAGCAGGGAAGGAGCCTCGTCTTTGGGAAAACTGTTTTTT.

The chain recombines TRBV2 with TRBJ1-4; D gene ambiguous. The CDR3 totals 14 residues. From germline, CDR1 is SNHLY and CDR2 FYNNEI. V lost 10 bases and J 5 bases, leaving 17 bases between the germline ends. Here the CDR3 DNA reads TGTGCCACCATGGACGGGAGCCAGAATGAAAAACTGTTTTTT. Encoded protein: CATMDGSQNEKLFF.

Here the CDR3 DNA reads TGTGCCAGCAGTTATAACCCCCAACCTATCACAGATACGCAGTATTTT. Amino acids: CASSYNPQPITDTQYF. The chain recombines TRBV6-5 with TRBJ2-3; D gene unclear. Trimming left V 3 bases short and J 2 bases short, with 15 bases between. Germline loops: CDR1 MNHEY, CDR2 SVGAGI. The CDR3 is made up of 16 amino acids.

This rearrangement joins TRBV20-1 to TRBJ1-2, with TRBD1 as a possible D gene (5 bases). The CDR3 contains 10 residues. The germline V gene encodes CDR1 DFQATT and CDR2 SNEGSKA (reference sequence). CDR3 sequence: CRGVGDGYTF. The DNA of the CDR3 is TGCAGGGGGGTTGGGGATGGCTACACCTTC.

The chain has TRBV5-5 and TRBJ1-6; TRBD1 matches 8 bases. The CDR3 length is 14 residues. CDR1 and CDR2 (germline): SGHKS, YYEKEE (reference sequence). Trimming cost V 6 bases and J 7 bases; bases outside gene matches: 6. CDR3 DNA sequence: TGTGCCAGCACCCTAGACAGGGGCAATTCACCCCTCCACTTT. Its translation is CASTLDRGNSPLHF.

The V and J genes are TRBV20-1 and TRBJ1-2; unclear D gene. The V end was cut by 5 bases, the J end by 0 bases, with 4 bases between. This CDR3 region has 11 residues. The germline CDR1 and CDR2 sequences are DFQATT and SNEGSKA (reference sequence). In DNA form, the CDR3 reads TGCAGTGCTGAGGCTAACTATGGCTACACCTTC. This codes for CSAEANYGYTF.

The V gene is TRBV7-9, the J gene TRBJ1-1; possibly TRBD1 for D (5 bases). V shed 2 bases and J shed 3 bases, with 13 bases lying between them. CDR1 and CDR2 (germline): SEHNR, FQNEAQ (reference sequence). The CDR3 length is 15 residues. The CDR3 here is CASSLTRLGDTEAFF. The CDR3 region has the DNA TGTGCCAGCAGCTTAACCCGCCTAGGGGACACTGAAGCTTTCTTT.

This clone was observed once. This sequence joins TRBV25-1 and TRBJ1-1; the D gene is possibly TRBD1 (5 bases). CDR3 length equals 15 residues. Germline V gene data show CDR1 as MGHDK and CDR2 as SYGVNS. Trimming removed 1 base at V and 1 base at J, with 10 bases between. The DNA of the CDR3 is TGTGCCAGCAGTGAATCGGGGCTGGGGAACACTGAAGCTTTCTTT. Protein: CASSESGLGNTEAFF.

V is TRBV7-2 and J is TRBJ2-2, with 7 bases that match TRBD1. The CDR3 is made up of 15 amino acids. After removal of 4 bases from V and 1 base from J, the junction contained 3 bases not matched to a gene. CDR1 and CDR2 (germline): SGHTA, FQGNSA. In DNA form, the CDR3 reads TGTGCCAGCAGCTGGCGGACAGGGAACACCGGGGAGCTGTTTTTT. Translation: CASSWRTGNTGELFF.

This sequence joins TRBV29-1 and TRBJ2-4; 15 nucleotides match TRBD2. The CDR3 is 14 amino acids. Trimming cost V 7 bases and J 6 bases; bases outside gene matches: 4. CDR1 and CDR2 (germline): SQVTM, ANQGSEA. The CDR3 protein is CSAGLAGGLNIQYF. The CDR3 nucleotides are TGCAGCGCCGGACTAGCGGGAGGGCTAAACATTCAGTACTTC.

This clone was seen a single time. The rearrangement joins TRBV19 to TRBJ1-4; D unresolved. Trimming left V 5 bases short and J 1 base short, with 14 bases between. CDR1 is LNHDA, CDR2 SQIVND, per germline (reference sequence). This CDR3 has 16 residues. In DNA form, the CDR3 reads TGTGCCAGTAGTCCGAACCCGACAAGAACTAATGAAAAACTGTTTTTT. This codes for CASSPNPTRTNEKLFF.

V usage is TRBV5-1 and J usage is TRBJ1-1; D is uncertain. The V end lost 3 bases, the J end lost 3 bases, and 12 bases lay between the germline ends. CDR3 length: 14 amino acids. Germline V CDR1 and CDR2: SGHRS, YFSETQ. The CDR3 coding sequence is TGCGCCAGCAGCTACGACACGACGGACACTGAAGCTTTCTTT. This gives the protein CASSYDTTDTEAFF.

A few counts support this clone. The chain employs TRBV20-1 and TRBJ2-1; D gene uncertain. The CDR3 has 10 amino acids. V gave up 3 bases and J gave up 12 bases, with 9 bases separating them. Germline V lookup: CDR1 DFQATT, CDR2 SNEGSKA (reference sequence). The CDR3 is CSASTHAQFF. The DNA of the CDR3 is TGCAGTGCTAGTACCCACGCGCAGTTCTTC.

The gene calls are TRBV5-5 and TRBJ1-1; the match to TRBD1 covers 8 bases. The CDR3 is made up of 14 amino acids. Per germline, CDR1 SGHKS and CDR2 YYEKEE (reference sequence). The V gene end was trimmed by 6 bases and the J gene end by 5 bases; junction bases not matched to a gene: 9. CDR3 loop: CASTSGGLVTEAFF. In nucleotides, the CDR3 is TGTGCCAGCACATCAGGGGGCTTGGTAACTGAAGCTTTCTTT.

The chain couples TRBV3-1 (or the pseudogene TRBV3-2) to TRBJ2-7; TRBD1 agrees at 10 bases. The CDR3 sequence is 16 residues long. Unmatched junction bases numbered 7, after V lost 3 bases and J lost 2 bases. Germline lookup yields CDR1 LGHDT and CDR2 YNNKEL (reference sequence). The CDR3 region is CASSQGTGAIAYEQYF. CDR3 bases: TGTGCCAGCAGCCAGGGGACAGGGGCAATCGCCTACGAGCAGTACTTC.

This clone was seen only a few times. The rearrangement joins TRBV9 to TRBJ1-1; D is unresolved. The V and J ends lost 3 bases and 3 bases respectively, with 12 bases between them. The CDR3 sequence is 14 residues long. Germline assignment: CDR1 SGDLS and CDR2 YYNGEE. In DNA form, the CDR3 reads TGTGCCAGCAGCGCTCAGGTTTGGGACACTGAAGCTTTCTTT. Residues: CASSAQVWDTEAFF.

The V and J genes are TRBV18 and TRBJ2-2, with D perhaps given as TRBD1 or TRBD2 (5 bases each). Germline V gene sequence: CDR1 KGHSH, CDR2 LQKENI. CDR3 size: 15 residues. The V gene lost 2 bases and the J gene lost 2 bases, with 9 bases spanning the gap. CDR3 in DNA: TGTGCCAGCTCACCAGGGACGAGAAACACCGGGGAGCTGTTTTTT. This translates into CASSPGTRNTGELFF.

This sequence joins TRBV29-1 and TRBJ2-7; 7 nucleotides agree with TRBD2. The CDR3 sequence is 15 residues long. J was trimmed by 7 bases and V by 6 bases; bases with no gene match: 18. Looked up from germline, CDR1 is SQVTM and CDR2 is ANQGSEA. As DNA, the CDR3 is TGCAGCGTCCATGTTCCGGGACTAAGGGCGGGAGAGCAGTACTTC. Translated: CSVHVPGLRAGEQYF.

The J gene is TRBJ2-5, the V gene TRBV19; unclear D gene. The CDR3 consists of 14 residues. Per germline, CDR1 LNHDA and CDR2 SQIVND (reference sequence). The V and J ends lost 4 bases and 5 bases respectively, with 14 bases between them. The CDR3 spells CASSNLPVRETQYF. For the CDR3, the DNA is TGTGCCAGTAGTAACTTACCCGTTCGGGAGACCCAGTACTTC.